This entry lists 20 T cell receptor beta chains sequenced from one sample in a study of Tregs in tolerant kidney transplant recipients. Using immunoSEQ multiplex PCR, the repertoire was profiled, and TCRdb retains in-frame clones only, with some absent. Among several thousand clones listed, nearly 35% were seen once. Their antigen targets remain unknown. After 6 days with irradiated graft donor PBMCs, CFSE-labeled recipient PBMCs were FACS-sorted. The sample in question was CD8+ T cells from blood cultured with allogeneic cells, obtained before the transplant. These receptors were obtained from a human patient who received a combined kidney and bone marrow transplant.

The chain has TRBV7-9 and TRBJ2-3; unclear D gene. CDR3 length: 13 amino acids. Germline assignment: CDR1 SEHNR and CDR2 FQNEAQ (reference sequence). Trimming stripped 7 bases from V and 5 bases from J, with 13 bases between. The CDR3 reads CASTRPQQDTQYF. In DNA, the CDR3 is TGTGCCAGCACCCGGCCACAGCAAGATACGCAGTATTTT.

A few counts support this clone. The chain recombines TRBV11-2 with TRBJ2-2, with D maybe TRBD1 (6 bases). The CDR3 extends over 15 amino acids. CDR1 and CDR2 from the germline V gene are SGHAT and FQNNGV. V was cut by 5 bases and J by 4 bases, with 14 bases left in between. The CDR3 DNA reads TGTGCCAGCAGCCAAGAAGCAGGGGTCACCGGGGAGCTGTTTTTT. Translation: CASSQEAGVTGELFF.

As regards this clone: The same CDR3 arises from other DNA sequences in this sample as well. The chain carries TRBV27 and TRBJ2-5, with TRBD2 matching over 12 bases. Trimming removed 2 bases from V and 4 bases from J; junction bases left unmatched: 5. CDR1 MNHEY and CDR2 SMNVEV come from the germline V gene (reference sequence). This CDR3 comprises 16 residues. CDR3 nucleotides: TGTGCCAGCAGTTTAATCCTAGCGGGGGGGCCAGAGACCCAGTACTTC. Protein sequence: CASSLILAGGPETQYF.

This clone was counted only a few times. This rearrangement joins TRBV11-2 to TRBJ1-6; the D is unclear. The V gene's germline CDR1 is SGHAT and CDR2 FQNNGV. Trimming removed 2 bases at V and 0 bases at J, with 14 bases between. The length of the CDR3 is 18 residues. The CDR3 loop reads CASSLLTTVSSYNSPLHF. As DNA, the CDR3 is TGTGCCAGCAGCTTACTAACGACTGTGAGCTCCTATAATTCACCCCTCCACTTT.

This clone appeared a few times. V and J are TRBV10-3 and TRBJ1-2; D not certain. Germline V CDR1 and CDR2: ENHRY, SYGVKD. There are 14 residues in the CDR3. The V gene lost 3 bases and the J gene lost 1 base, with 9 bases spanning the gap. The CDR3 is CAISDGAYNYGYTF. The DNA for the CDR3 is TGTGCCATCAGTGACGGAGCGTATAACTATGGCTACACCTTC.

This clone occurred a few times. The chain joins TRBV7-8 to TRBJ1-5, with D perhaps TRBD1 (6 bases). The CDR3 is made up of 16 amino acids. Germline V lookup: CDR1 SGHVS, CDR2 FQNEAQ. Trimming shortened V by 4 bases and J by 6 bases, and 19 bases separated the two germline ends. In DNA form, the CDR3 reads TGTGCCAGCAGCTACGAACCCTCGGGCAGGGGTCAGCCCCAGCATTTT. The encoded protein is CASSYEPSGRGQPQHF.

This clone was seen a few times. The J gene is TRBJ1-1, the V gene TRBV4-1; weak D call: TRBD1 (5 bases). CDR3 length equals 13 residues. Germline V gene lookup returns CDR1 MGHRA and CDR2 YSYEKL. Trimming shortened V by 5 bases and J by 8 bases, and 15 bases separated the two germline ends. CDR3 region: CASSRAKGKEAFF. The CDR3 nucleotides are TGCGCCAGCAGCAGGGCTAAGGGGAAGGAAGCTTTCTTT.

This clone qualifies as medium-sized. V usage is TRBV6-1 and J usage is TRBJ1-5; 8 bases are a match to TRBD1. This CDR3 contains 13 residues. The V gene's germline CDR1 is MNHNS and CDR2 SASEGT. The ends lost 6 bases at V and 5 bases at J; junction bases unmatched: 3. In nucleotides, the CDR3 is TGTGCCAGCAGGGCAGGGGGCGATCAGCCCCAGCATTTT. This gives the protein CASRAGGDQPQHF.

This clone is categorized as medium-sized. The genes are TRBV27 and TRBJ2-7; tentatively, D is TRBD1 (6 bases). CDR1 and CDR2 from the germline V gene are MNHEY and SMNVEV (reference sequence). The V end lost 2 bases, the J end lost 6 bases, and 11 bases lay between the germline ends. The CDR3 contains 13 residues. The CDR3 DNA reads as TGTGCCAGCAGTTTAGGGGGCGGGTCCGAGCAGTACTTC. Amino acids: CASSLGGGSEQYF.

This chain links TRBV7-6 with TRBJ2-1; TRBD1 agrees at 8 bases. The junction had 8 bases not matched to a gene; V was cut back by 1 base and J by 9 bases. The CDR3 is made up of 15 amino acids. The germline CDR1 and CDR2 sequences are SGHVS and FNYEAQ. The CDR3 region has the DNA TGTGCCAGCAGCTTAGGACAGGGGATACAAGCTGAGCAGTTCTTC. Amino acids: CASSLGQGIQAEQFF.

This chain connects TRBV7-2 to TRBJ2-7, with 12 bases matching TRBD2. CDR3 length: 15 residues. Trimming cost V 4 bases and J 5 bases; bases outside gene matches: 6. CDR1 SGHTA and CDR2 FQGNSA come from the germline V gene. CDR3 DNA sequence: TGTGCCAGCAGCTCCGGACTAGCGGGATTCGACGAGCAGTACTTC. Protein product: CASSSGLAGFDEQYF.

This clone was recorded a few times. The gene calls are TRBV4-3 and TRBJ2-1; D perhaps matches TRBD2 (6 bases). Trimming stripped 3 bases from V and 7 bases from J, with 13 bases between. The CDR3 runs 14 residues. Germline assignment: CDR1 LGHNA and CDR2 YSLEER. The CDR3 is CASSQGLAGNEQFF. The CDR3, as DNA: TGCGCCAGCAGCCAGGGATTGGCGGGGAATGAGCAGTTCTTC.

This chain uses TRBV9 with TRBJ1-1; D possibly corresponds to TRBD1 (6 bases). Germline V lookup: CDR1 SGDLS, CDR2 YYNGEE. This CDR3 region has 13 residues. V dropped 4 bases and J dropped 14 bases, with 21 bases sitting between them. The CDR3 coding sequence is TGTGCCAGCAGCTCTGCCGGGACATCAGGGTCCTTCTTT. Its protein product is CASSSAGTSGSFF.

This clone was observed a handful of times. J is TRBJ1-1 and V is TRBV7-6; D unresolved. With 1 base removed from V and 5 bases from J, the gap between germline ends came to 5 bases. Germline V gives CDR1 SGHVS, CDR2 FNYEAQ. The CDR3 is made up of 12 amino acids. The CDR3 reads CASSLGTTEAFF. DNA for the CDR3: TGTGCCAGCAGCTTAGGAACTACTGAAGCTTTCTTT.

This clone occurred a few times. The chain carries TRBV7-3 and TRBJ2-1, with TRBD2 matching over 11 bases. Germline V gene data show CDR1 as SGHTA and CDR2 as FQGTGA. V shed 1 base, J shed 12 bases, and the junction held 5 bases outside the gene matches. This CDR3 is built from 14 residues. Here the CDR3 reads CASSLRLAGIGQFF. In DNA form, the CDR3 reads TGTGCCAGCAGCTTAAGACTAGCGGGAATTGGGCAGTTCTTC.

In this sample, this clone turned up a few times. The V gene is TRBV19, the J gene TRBJ1-5; 9 bases map to TRBD1. CDR1 is LNHDA and CDR2 is SQIVND in the germline V gene (reference sequence). The CDR3 has 14 residues. V dropped 4 bases and J dropped 7; count of bases not matched to a gene: 5. The CDR3 spells CASSKGTGFQPQHF. CDR3 DNA: TGTGCCAGTAGTAAAGGGACAGGGTTCCAGCCCCAGCATTTT.

By share, this clone counts as large. The chain couples TRBV11-3 to TRBJ2-6; D is unclear. This CDR3 spans 14 amino acids. CDR1 and CDR2 from the germline V gene are SGHNT and YENEEA. V lost 4 bases and J lost 0, with 4 bases in between. The CDR3 loop reads CASSSYSGANVLTF. The CDR3 DNA reads as TGTGCCAGCAGCTCCTACTCTGGGGCCAACGTCCTGACTTTC.

This clone has more than one count but fewer than ten. The rearrangement joins TRBV4-1 to TRBJ2-4; no clear D gene. Trimming removed 5 bases from V and 0 bases from J, with 5 bases in between. The CDR3 runs to 13 residues. The V gene's germline CDR1 is MGHRA and CDR2 YSYEKL. CDR3 coding DNA: TGCGCCAGCAGCGTCGTAGCCAAAAACATTCAGTACTTC. Protein sequence: CASSVVAKNIQYF.

Only a few counts were recorded for this clone. The rearrangement links TRBV16 to TRBJ1-2, with a weak D call TRBD1 (6 bases). CDR3 length: 15 residues. Germline V gene sequence: CDR1 KGHSY, CDR2 FQNENV. V lost 3 bases, J lost 4 bases, and 15 bases lay in between. The CDR3 here is CASSHDMGAVYGYTF. In DNA form, the CDR3 reads TGTGCCAGCAGCCATGATATGGGGGCTGTCTATGGCTACACCTTC.

In this sample, this clone turned up a few times. The chain links TRBV7-9 to TRBJ2-7; 7 nucleotides line up with TRBD1. The CDR3 loop spans 12 amino acids. Trimming took 4 bases from V and 5 from J; bases not matched to a gene: 2. The germline gives CDR1 SEHNR, CDR2 FQNEAQ (reference sequence). CDR3 nucleotides: TGTGCCAGCAGCTGGACAGGCAACGAGCAGTACTTC. It specifies CASSWTGNEQYF.